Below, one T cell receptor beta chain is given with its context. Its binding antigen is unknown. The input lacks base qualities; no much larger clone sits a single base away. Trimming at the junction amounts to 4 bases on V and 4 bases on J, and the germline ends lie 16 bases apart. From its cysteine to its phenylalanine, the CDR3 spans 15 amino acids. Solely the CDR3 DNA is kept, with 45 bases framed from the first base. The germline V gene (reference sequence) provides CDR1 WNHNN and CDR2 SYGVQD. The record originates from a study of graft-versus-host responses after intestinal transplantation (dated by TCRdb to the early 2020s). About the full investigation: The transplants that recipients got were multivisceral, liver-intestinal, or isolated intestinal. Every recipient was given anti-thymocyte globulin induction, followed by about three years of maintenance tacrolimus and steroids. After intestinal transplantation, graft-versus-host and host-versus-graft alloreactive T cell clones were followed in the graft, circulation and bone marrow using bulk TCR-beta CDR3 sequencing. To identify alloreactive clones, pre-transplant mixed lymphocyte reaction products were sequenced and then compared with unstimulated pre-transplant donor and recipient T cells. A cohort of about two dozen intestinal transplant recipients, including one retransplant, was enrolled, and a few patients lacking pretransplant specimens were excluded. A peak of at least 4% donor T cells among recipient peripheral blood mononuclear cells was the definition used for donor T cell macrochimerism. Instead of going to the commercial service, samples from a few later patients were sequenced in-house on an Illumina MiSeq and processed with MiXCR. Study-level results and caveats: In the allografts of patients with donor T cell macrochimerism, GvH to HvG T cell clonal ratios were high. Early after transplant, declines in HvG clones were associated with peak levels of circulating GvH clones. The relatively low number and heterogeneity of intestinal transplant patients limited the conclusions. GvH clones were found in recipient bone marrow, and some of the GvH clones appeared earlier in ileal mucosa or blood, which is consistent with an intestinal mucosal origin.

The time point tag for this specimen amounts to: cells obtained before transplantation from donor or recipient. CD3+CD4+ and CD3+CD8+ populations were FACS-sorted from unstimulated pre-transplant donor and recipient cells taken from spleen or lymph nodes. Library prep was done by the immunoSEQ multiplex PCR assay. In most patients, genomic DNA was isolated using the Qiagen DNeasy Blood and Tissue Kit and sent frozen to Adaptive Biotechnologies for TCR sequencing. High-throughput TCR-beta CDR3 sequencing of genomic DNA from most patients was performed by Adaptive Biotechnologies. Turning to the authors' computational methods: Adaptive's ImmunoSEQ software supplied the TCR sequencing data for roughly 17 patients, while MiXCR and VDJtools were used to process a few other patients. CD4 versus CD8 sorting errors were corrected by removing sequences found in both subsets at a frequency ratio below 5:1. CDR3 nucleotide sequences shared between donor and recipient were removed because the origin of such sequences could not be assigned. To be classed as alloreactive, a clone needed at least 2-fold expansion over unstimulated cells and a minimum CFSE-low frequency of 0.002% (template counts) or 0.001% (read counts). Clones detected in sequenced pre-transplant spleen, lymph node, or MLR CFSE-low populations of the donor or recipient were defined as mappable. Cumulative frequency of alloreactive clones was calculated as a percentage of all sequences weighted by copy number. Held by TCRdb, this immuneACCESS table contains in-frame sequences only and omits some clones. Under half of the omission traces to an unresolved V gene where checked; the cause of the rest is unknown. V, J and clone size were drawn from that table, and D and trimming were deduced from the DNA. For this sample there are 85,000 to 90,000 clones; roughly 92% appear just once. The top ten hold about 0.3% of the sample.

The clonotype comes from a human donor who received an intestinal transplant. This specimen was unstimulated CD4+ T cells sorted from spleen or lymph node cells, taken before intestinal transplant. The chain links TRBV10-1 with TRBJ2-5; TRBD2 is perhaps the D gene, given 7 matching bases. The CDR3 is CASSATGRGAETQYF. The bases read TGCGCCAGCAGTGCAACAGGGAGGGGGGCAGAGACCCAGTACTTC.